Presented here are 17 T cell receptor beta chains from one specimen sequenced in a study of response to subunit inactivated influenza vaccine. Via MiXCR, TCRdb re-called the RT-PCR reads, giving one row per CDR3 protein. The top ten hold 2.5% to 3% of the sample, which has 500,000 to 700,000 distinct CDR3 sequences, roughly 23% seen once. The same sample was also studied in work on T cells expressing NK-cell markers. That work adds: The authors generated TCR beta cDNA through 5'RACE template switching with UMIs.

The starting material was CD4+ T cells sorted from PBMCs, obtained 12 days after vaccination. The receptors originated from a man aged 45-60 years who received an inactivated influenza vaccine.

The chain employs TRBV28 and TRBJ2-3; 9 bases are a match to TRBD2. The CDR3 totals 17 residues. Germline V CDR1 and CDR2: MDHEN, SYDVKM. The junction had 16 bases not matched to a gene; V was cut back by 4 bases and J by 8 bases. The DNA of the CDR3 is TGTGCCAGCAGTTCCCCCCCGCCTAGCGGGGAAAGAGGTACGCAGTATTTT. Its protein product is CASSSPPPSGERGTQYF.

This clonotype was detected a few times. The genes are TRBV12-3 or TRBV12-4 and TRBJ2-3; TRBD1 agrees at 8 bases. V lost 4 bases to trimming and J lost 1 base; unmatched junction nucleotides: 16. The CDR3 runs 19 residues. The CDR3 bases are TGTGCCAGCAGTTCGGTCCCCCAGGGGGCTGGTTCGGGCACAGATACGCAGTATTTT. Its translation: CASSSVPQGAGSGTDTQYF.

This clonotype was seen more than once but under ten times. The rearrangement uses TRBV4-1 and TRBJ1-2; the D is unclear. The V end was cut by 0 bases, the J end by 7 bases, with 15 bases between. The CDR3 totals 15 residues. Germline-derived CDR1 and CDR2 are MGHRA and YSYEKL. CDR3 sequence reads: CASSQEKLGNRGYTF. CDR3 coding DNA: TGCGCCAGCAGCCAAGAAAAGTTAGGGAATCGTGGCTACACCTTC.

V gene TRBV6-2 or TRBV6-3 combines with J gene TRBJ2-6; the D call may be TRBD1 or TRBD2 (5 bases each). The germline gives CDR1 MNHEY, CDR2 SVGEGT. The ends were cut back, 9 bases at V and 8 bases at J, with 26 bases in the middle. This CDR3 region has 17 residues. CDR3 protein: CASFPHPGKEGPNVLTF. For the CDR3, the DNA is TGTGCCAGTTTCCCCCATCCGGGCAAAGAGGGGCCCAACGTCCTGACTTTC.

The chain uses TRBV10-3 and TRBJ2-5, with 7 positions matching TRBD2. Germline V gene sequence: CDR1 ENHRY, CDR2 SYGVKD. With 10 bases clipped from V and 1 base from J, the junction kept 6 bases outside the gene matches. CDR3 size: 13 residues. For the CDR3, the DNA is TGTGCCACCCTGGCGGGGGTCCAAGAGACCCAGTACTTC. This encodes CATLAGVQETQYF.

The CDR3 sequence is CASSLTRWGDHSPLHF. CDR3 DNA: TGTGCCAGCAGCTTAACTAGGTGGGGGGATCATTCACCCCTCCACTTT. The rearrangement joins TRBV7-3 to TRBJ1-6; a weak D match, TRBD1 (5 bases). This CDR3 comprises 16 residues. Trimming shortened V by 0 bases and J by 8 bases, and 14 bases separated the two germline ends. Germline V lookup: CDR1 SGHTA, CDR2 FQGTGA.

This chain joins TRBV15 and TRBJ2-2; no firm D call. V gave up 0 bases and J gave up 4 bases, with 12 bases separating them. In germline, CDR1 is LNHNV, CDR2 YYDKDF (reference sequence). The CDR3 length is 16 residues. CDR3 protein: CATSRDVQAPTGELFF. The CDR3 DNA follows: TGTGCCACCAGCAGAGATGTCCAGGCCCCCACCGGGGAGCTGTTTTTT.

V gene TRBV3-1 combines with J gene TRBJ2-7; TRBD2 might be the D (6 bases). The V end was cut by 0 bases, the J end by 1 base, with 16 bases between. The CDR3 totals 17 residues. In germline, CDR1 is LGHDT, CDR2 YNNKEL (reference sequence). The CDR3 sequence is CASSQDIATAGSYEQYF. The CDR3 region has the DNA TGTGCCAGCAGCCAAGATATCGCGACGGCGGGATCCTACGAGCAGTACTTC.

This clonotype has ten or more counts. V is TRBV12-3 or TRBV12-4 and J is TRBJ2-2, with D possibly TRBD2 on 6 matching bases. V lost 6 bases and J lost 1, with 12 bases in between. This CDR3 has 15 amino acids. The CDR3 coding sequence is TGTGCCAGCAGGTCGGGGGAACTGAACACCGGGGAGCTGTTTTTT. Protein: CASRSGELNTGELFF.

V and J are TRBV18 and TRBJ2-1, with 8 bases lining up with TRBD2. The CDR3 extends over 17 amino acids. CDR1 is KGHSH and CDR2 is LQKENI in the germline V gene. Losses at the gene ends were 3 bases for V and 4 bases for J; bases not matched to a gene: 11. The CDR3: CASSPTRSGTYYNEQFF. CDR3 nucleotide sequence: TGTGCCAGCTCACCGACCCGTAGCGGGACGTATTACAATGAGCAGTTCTTC.

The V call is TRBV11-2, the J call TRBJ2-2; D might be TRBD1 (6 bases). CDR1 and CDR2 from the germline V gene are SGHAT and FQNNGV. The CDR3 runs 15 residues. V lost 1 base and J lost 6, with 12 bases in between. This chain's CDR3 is CASSLGSGAAGELFF. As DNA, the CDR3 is TGTGCCAGCAGCTTAGGGTCAGGGGCTGCCGGGGAGCTGTTTTTT.

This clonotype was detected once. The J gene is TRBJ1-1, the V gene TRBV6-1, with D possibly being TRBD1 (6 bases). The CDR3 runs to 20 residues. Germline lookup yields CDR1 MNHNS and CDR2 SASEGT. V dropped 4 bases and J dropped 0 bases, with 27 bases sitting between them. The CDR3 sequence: CASSVWIPRDTDSMNTEAFF. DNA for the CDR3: TGTGCCAGCAGTGTGTGGATCCCCCGGGACACCGACTCCATGAACACTGAAGCTTTCTTT.

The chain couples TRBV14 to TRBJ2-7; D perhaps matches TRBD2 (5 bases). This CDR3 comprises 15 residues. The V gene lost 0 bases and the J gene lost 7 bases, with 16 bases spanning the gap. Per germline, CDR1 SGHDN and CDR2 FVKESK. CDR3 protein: CASSQEWGYSGEQYF. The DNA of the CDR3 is TGTGCCAGCAGCCAAGAGTGGGGTTACTCGGGAGAGCAGTACTTC.

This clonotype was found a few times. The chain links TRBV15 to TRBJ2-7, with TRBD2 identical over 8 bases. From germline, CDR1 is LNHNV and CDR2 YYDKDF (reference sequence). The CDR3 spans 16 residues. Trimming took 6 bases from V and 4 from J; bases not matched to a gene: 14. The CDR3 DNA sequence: TGTGCCACCAGACATCAGCTAACGGGAGGGCCGTACGAGCAGTACTTC. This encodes CATRHQLTGGPYEQYF. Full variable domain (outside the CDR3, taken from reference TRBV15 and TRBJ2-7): DAMVIQNPRYQVTQFGKPVTLSCSQTLNHNVMYWYQQKSSQAPKLLFHYYDKDFNNEADTPDNFQSRRPNTSFCFLDIRSPGLGDTAMYLCATRHQLTGGPYEQYFGPGTRLTVT.

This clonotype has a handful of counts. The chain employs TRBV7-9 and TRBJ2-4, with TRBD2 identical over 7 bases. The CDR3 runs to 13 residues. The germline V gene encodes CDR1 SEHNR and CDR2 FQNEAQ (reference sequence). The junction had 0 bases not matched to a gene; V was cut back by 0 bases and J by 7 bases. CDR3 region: CASSLAGGNIQYF. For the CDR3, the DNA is TGTGCCAGCAGCTTAGCGGGGGGGAACATTCAGTACTTC.

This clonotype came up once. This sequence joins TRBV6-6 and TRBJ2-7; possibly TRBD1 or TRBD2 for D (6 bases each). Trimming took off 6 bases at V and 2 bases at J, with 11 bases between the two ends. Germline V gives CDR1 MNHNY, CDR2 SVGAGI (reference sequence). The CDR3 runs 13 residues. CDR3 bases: TGTGCCAGCAGGGGGGCGGGGACCTACGAGCAGTACTTC. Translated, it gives CASRGAGTYEQYF.

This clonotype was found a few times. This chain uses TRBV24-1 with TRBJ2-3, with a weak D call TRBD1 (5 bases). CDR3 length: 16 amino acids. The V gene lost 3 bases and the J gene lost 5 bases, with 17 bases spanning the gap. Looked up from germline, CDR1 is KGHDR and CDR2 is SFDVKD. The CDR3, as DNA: TGTGCCACCAGTGATCCCTTTAGGGGAATTTTAGATACGCAGTATTTT. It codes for CATSDPFRGILDTQYF.